One sample yielded the 26 T cell receptor beta chains listed below, sequenced in a study of T cell changes during pregnancy in multiple sclerosis. Data came from immunoSEQ multiplex PCR; TCRdb stores just in-frame clones and leaves some out. Seen here are 65,000 to 80,000 clones, about 93% observed once, and the top ten hold 1%. Here the sequenced sample was peripheral blood, taken in the first trimester of pregnancy. These receptors all stem from a female donor with multiple sclerosis, enrolled in a pregnancy study.

The V call is TRBV2, the J call TRBJ1-5, with 11 bases matching TRBD1. The CDR3 runs 18 residues. With V trimmed by 2 bases and J by 0 bases, 6 bases remained unmatched. From germline, CDR1 is SNHLY and CDR2 FYNNEI. CDR3 loop: CASSEWDRGIYSNQPQHF. In nucleotides, the CDR3 is TGTGCCAGCAGTGAATGGGACAGGGGGATTTATAGCAATCAGCCCCAGCATTTT.

The V gene is TRBV9, the J gene TRBJ2-1; 7 bases align to TRBD2. CDR1 SGDLS and CDR2 YYNGEE come from the germline V gene. J was trimmed by 0 bases and V by 3 bases; bases with no gene match: 6. The CDR3 totals 16 residues. The CDR3 region has the DNA TGTGCCAGCAGCGGCCCCGGGGGGACCTCCTACAATGAGCAGTTCTTC. Residues: CASSGPGGTSYNEQFF.

This sequence joins TRBV15 and TRBJ1-3; D may be TRBD1 (6 bases). The germline gives CDR1 LNHNV, CDR2 YYDKDF (reference sequence). The ends were cut back, 0 bases at V and 4 bases at J, with 10 bases in the middle. The CDR3 contains 15 residues. The CDR3 reads CATSRDPGAGNTIYF. DNA of the CDR3: TGTGCCACCAGCAGAGATCCAGGGGCCGGAAACACCATATATTTT.

The chain combines TRBV4-2 with TRBJ1-5; 7 nucleotides line up with TRBD1. J lost 7 bases, V lost 4 bases, and 4 bases had no gene match. This CDR3 comprises 13 residues. The germline V gene encodes CDR1 LGHNA and CDR2 YNFKEQ. CDR3 protein: CASSPDRRQPQHF. The CDR3 DNA reads as TGTGCCAGCAGCCCGGACAGGCGCCAGCCCCAGCATTTT.

This clone was found once. This chain connects TRBV5-1 to TRBJ1-2; no reliable D call. This CDR3 has 13 amino acids. Deletions cut 2 bases from V and 5 bases from J, with 10 bases between. Germline CDR1 and CDR2: SGHRS and YFSETQ. The CDR3 here is CASSFGRTYGYTF. The CDR3 bases are TGCGCCAGCAGCTTCGGACGGACTTATGGCTACACCTTC.

The chain joins TRBV2 to TRBJ2-3; 11 bases fit TRBD2. Germline V gives CDR1 SNHLY, CDR2 FYNNEI. CDR3 length: 14 amino acids. J gave up 8 bases and V 6 bases, and 7 bases lay outside the gene matches. The CDR3 bases are TGTGCCAGCAGGGGAGGGACTAGCGGTCCTACGCAGTATTTT. It translates to CASRGGTSGPTQYF. Supplemented by reference TRBV2 and TRBJ2-3, the full variable domain reads EPEVTQTPSHQVTQMGQEVILRCVPISNHLYFYWYRQILGQKVEFLVSFYNNEISEKSEIFDDQFSVERPDGSNFTLKIRSTKLEDSAMYFCASRGGTSGPTQYFGPGTRLTVL.

V gene TRBV5-1 combines with J gene TRBJ1-3; TRBD1 is a possible D gene (6 bases). The CDR3 runs to 15 residues. Deletions cut 4 bases from V and 0 bases from J, with 11 bases between. CDR1 and CDR2 (germline): SGHRS, YFSETQ. In DNA form, the CDR3 reads TGCGCCAGCAGCAGGGACACTGGCTCTGGAAACACCATATATTTT. This sequence encodes CASSRDTGSGNTIYF.

The chain is built from TRBV4-3 and TRBJ1-5; 7 bases agree with TRBD1. The V gene end was trimmed by 1 base and the J gene end by 0 bases; junction bases not matched to a gene: 0. CDR3 size: 15 residues. Germline assignment: CDR1 LGHNA and CDR2 YSLEER. The CDR3 sequence is CASSQGTGSNQPQHF. The CDR3 coding sequence is TGCGCCAGCAGCCAAGGGACAGGTAGCAATCAGCCCCAGCATTTT.

The V and J genes are TRBV5-5 and TRBJ2-7; possible D gene TRBD2, 5 bases. Trimming cost V 4 bases and J 3 bases, with 8 bases left between them. Germline lookup yields CDR1 SGHKS and CDR2 YYEKEE (reference sequence). The CDR3 spans 12 residues. The CDR3 here is CASSLGLYEQYF. Here the CDR3 DNA reads TGTGCCAGCAGCCTTGGACTCTACGAGCAGTACTTC.

The chain joins TRBV10-2 to TRBJ1-2; the D gene is possibly TRBD1 (6 bases). CDR1 is WSHSY, CDR2 SAAADI, per germline. Trimming cost V 4 bases and J 5 bases, with 17 bases left between them. The CDR3 has 15 residues. The DNA of the CDR3 is TGCGCCAGCAGTGCCCGGGACACCTATAGTTATGGCTACACCTTC. Translating gives CASSARDTYSYGYTF.

The chain has TRBV5-1 and TRBJ1-3; no clear D gene. CDR1 SGHRS and CDR2 YFSETQ come from the germline V gene. The germline V and J ends were trimmed by 4 bases and 8 bases, with 13 bases remaining between them. This CDR3 has 13 residues. The CDR3 coding sequence is TGCGCCAGCAGCCTGGTCCCCCCGGACACCATATATTTT. Its protein is CASSLVPPDTIYF. Complete variable domain (other parts from reference TRBV5-1 and TRBJ1-3): KAGVTQTPRYLIKTRGQQVTLSCSPISGHRSVSWYQQTPGQGLQFLFEYFSETQRNKGNFPGRFSGRQFSNSRSEMNVSTLELGDSALYLCASSLVPPDTIYFGEGSWLTVV.

V gene TRBV10-3 combines with J gene TRBJ2-7; 10 positions match TRBD2. This CDR3 has 18 amino acids. The V and J ends lost 4 bases and 2 bases, in that order; junction bases with no gene match: 14. Germline CDR1 is ENHRY and CDR2 is SYGVKD. CDR3 protein: CAISGSGGVANYTYEQYF. The CDR3 bases are TGTGCCATCAGTGGGAGCGGGGGGGTCGCTAACTACACCTACGAGCAGTACTTC.

This chain joins TRBV7-2 and TRBJ2-1, with D perhaps TRBD1 (9 bases). CDR3 length equals 16 residues. Germline V gene lookup returns CDR1 SGHTA and CDR2 FQGNSA. Deletions cut 2 bases from V and 9 bases from J, with 20 bases between. CDR3 nucleotides: TGTGCCAGCAGCTTAAGCGGGGGACAGGGTCAAGGTGAGCAGTTCTTC. It specifies CASSLSGGQGQGEQFF.

This chain links TRBV28 with TRBJ1-1; the D is unclear. The germline V gene encodes CDR1 MDHEN and CDR2 SYDVKM. The length of the CDR3 is 14 residues. Trimming stripped 3 bases from V and 0 bases from J, with 8 bases between. For the CDR3, the DNA is TGTGCCAGCAGTTTGGGCACCTTGAACACTGAAGCTTTCTTT. It yields the protein CASSLGTLNTEAFF.

V gene TRBV2 combines with J gene TRBJ1-4; maybe TRBD1 (6 bases). This CDR3 is 14 amino acids long. Between the trimmed V and J ends, which lost 7 bases and 8 bases, there was a span of 17 bases. Germline lookup yields CDR1 SNHLY and CDR2 FYNNEI. The DNA of the CDR3 is TGTGCCAGCACCTCCCGAGGTGGGGGCGAAAAACTGTTTTTT. This translates into CASTSRGGGEKLFF.

This chain joins TRBV5-1 and TRBJ2-5, with 10 bases matching TRBD1. J gave up 5 bases and V 0 bases, and 4 bases lay outside the gene matches. Germline CDR1 and CDR2: SGHRS and YFSETQ. This CDR3 comprises 15 residues. The CDR3 nucleotides are TGCGCCAGCAGCTTGGTCGACAGGGGGCGGGAGACCCAGTACTTC. Translated, it gives CASSLVDRGRETQYF.

The rearrangement joins TRBV7-9 to TRBJ2-7, with 12 bases lining up with TRBD1. V lost 4 bases to trimming and J lost 3 bases; unmatched junction nucleotides: 16. Germline V lookup: CDR1 SEHNR, CDR2 FQNEAQ (reference sequence). CDR3 length equals 19 residues. The CDR3 protein is CASSSLPGQGALHDYEQYF. The CDR3 DNA sequence: TGTGCCAGCAGCTCACTTCCGGGACAGGGGGCCCTTCACGACTACGAGCAGTACTTC. Full variable domain (rest looked up from reference TRBV7-9 and TRBJ2-7): DTGVSQNPRHKITKRGQNVTFRCDPISEHNRLYWYRQTLGQGPEFLTYFQNEAQLEKSRLLSDRFSAERPKGSFSTLEIQRTEQGDSAMYLCASSSLPGQGALHDYEQYFGPGTRLTVT.

This clone was detected only once. The CDR3 coding sequence is TGTGCCAGTAGTTTCCCAGGACTGAAAAATCAGCCCCAGCATTTT. Its translation is CASSFPGLKNQPQHF. The gene calls are TRBV19 and TRBJ1-5, with unresolved D. The CDR3 loop spans 15 amino acids. The germline CDR1 and CDR2 sequences are LNHDA and SQIVND (reference sequence). Trimming shortened V by 5 bases and J by 4 bases, and 15 bases separated the two germline ends.

V is TRBV28 and J is TRBJ1-2; tentative D call: TRBD1 (6 bases). CDR1 and CDR2 from the germline V gene are MDHEN and SYDVKM. V was shortened by 7 bases and J by 4 bases, with 19 bases between the two germline ends. This CDR3 is built from 15 residues. DNA of the CDR3: TGTGCCAGCACCCGGAGGACAGCTACAATCTATGGCTACACCTTC. It yields the protein CASTRRTATIYGYTF.

The chain employs TRBV28 and TRBJ1-1; 9 bases are shared with TRBD1. Germline trimming cut 3 bases from V and 0 bases from J; bases unmatched to any gene: 5. Germline V gene lookup returns CDR1 MDHEN and CDR2 SYDVKM. CDR3 size: 16 residues. CDR3 nucleotides: TGTGCCAGCAGTTTCGTCGGACAGGGGCTGAACACTGAAGCTTTCTTT. Protein: CASSFVGQGLNTEAFF.

The chain combines TRBV11-3 with TRBJ2-1; the D gene is possibly TRBD1 (5 bases). CDR1 is SGHNT and CDR2 is YENEEA in the germline V gene. There are 18 residues in the CDR3. Trimming cost V 5 bases and J 10 bases, with 30 bases left between them. The CDR3 DNA reads TGTGCCAGCAGCCCTGGGGTGGGGTTTCAGGGTTTCCTACAGGAGCAGTTCTTC. Translating gives CASSPGVGFQGFLQEQFF. The whole variable domain, remainder taken from reference TRBV11-3 and TRBJ2-1, is EAGVVQSPRYKIIEKKQPVAFWCNPISGHNTLYWYLQNLGQGPELLIRYENEEAVDDSQLPKDRFSAERLKGVDSTLKIQPAELGDSAVYLCASSPGVGFQGFLQEQFFGPGTRLTVL.

The chain carries TRBV5-1 and TRBJ1-5; D is uncertain. CDR1 is SGHRS and CDR2 is YFSETQ in the germline V gene. Trimming shortened V by 1 base and J by 5 bases, and 7 bases separated the two germline ends. The CDR3 covers 13 residues. Here the CDR3 reads CASSLNRDQPQHF. The CDR3 region has the DNA TGCGCCAGCAGCTTGAACAGAGATCAGCCCCAGCATTTT.

The V call is TRBV9, the J call TRBJ2-1; TRBD1 aligns across 7 bases. V lost 0 bases and J lost 8; bases outside the gene matches: 11. Per germline, CDR1 SGDLS and CDR2 YYNGEE. This CDR3 is 16 amino acids long. This CDR3 is CASSVEEDRFGYEQFF. The CDR3 nucleotides read TGTGCCAGCAGCGTAGAGGAGGACAGGTTTGGGTATGAGCAGTTCTTC.

In its sample, this clone was seen once. The genes are TRBV5-1 and TRBJ1-1, with D possibly being TRBD1 (5 bases). CDR1 SGHRS and CDR2 YFSETQ come from the germline V gene. The CDR3 is made up of 15 amino acids. V lost 0 bases and J 1 base, leaving 10 bases between the germline ends. CDR3 DNA sequence: TGCGCCAGCAGCTTGGGGACACACCGGAACACTGAAGCTTTCTTT. This translates into CASSLGTHRNTEAFF. Full variable domain (outside the CDR3, taken from reference TRBV5-1 and TRBJ1-1): KAGVTQTPRYLIKTRGQQVTLSCSPISGHRSVSWYQQTPGQGLQFLFEYFSETQRNKGNFPGRFSGRQFSNSRSEMNVSTLELGDSALYLCASSLGTHRNTEAFFGQGTRLTVV.

The genes are TRBV20-1 and TRBJ2-3; possibly TRBD1 for D (6 bases). The CDR3 runs to 11 residues. Germline CDR1 and CDR2: DFQATT and SNEGSKA (reference sequence). This chain's CDR3 is CTFRGPDTQYF. The CDR3 DNA reads TGCACCTTCAGGGGCCCAGATACGCAGTATTTT.

This sequence joins TRBV19 and TRBJ2-1, with TRBD1 matching over 11 bases. The germline V gene encodes CDR1 LNHDA and CDR2 SQIVND (reference sequence). The CDR3 extends over 19 amino acids. With 5 bases clipped from V and 7 bases from J, the junction kept 19 bases outside the gene matches. The CDR3 here is CASSLSGTGGLWTQNEQFF. For the CDR3, the DNA is TGTGCCAGTAGTCTATCCGGGACAGGGGGACTTTGGACCCAGAATGAGCAGTTCTTC.